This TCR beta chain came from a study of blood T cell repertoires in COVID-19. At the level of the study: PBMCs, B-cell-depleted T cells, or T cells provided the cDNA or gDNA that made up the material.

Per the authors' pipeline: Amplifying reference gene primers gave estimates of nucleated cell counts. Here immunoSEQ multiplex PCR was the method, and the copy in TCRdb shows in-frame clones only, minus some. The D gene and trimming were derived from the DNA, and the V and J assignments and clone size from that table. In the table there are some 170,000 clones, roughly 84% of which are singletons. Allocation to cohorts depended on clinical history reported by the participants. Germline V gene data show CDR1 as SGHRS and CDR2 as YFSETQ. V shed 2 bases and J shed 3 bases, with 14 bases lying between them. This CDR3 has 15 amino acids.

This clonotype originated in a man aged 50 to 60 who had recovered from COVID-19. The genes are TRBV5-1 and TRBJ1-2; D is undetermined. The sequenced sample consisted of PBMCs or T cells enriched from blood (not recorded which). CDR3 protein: CASSFLASPDYGYTF. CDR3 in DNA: TGCGCCAGCAGCTTCCTGGCTTCCCCCGACTATGGCTACACCTTC.